The present TCR beta chain was sequenced within a study of vaccination effects on CD4 cells after COVID-19. Study-wide points: The study, lacking early post-infection timepoints, had few convalescent patients.

Antigen-specific CD4+ T cell clonotypes were called by their expansion after viral peptide-pool culture in ViraFEST. Once cultured for approximately eleven days, the cells underwent separation to obtain CD4+ T cells. Vaccine recipients had no previous SARS-CoV-2 infection; their nucleocapsid antibodies were negative. Comment on this clone: The antigen is unknown.

The germline V and J ends were trimmed by 7 bases and 5 bases, with 14 bases remaining between them. In germline, CDR1 is MNHEY, CDR2 SVGAGI. This CDR3 has 13 amino acids. Profiling relied on immunoSEQ multiplex PCR, and the TCRdb table lists in-frame clones only, not all of them. The repertoire has about 41,000 clones, roughly 70% of them found once; the top ten carry about 26%. This receptor was identified in a human donor who received a COVID-19 vaccine. This chain connects TRBV6-5 to TRBJ1-2; D might be TRBD1 (5 bases). The material was CD4+ T cells from PBMCs cultured with HCoV-OC43 spike peptides, obtained before COVID-19 vaccination. This sample's subset: HCoV-OC43 spike overlapping peptide pool stimulation. CDR3 in DNA: TGTGCCAGCAAAGGAGGGACGACATATGGCTACACCTTC. Residues: CASKGGTTYGYTF.